A selection of T cell receptor beta chains follows, all from one sample in a study of cytomegalovirus exposure and HLA in healthy donors. Profiling relied on immunoSEQ multiplex PCR, and the TCRdb table lists in-frame clones only, not all of them. The profile shows 150,000 to 200,000 clones, around four fifths of them singletons. Sequencing was done on a sample of PBMCs. Source of these receptors: a man younger than 35 in good health and CMV-seronegative. Both conserved end residues are part of each CDR3. Fields, in order: J gene, clone size, V gene, D gene, CDR3 DNA, CDR3 protein. D genes are given only for firm matches. Rows may omit the clone size; those that give it use once, few, many or a size class.

j_call: TRBJ2-5
clone_size: -
v_call: TRBV4-3
d_call: -
cdr3_nt: TGCGCCAGCAGCCGGAAAGTGGGGGGACAGAAGTACTTC
cdr3_aa: CASSRKVGGQKYF

j_call: TRBJ2-7
clone_size: -
v_call: TRBV4-1
d_call: -
cdr3_nt: TGCGCCAGCAGTCAAGACTATCGATACGAGCAGTACTTC
cdr3_aa: CASSQDYRYEQYF

j_call: TRBJ2-3
clone_size: -
v_call: TRBV29-1
d_call: TRBD1
cdr3_nt: TGCAGCGGGATAGGACAGGGGACGCCCACAGATACGCAGTATTTT
cdr3_aa: CSGIGQGTPTDTQYF

j_call: TRBJ2-7
clone_size: -
v_call: TRBV28
d_call: -
cdr3_nt: TGTGCCAGCAGTTTACGCGGGGGCGACCTGTACGAGCAGTACTTC
cdr3_aa: CASSLRGGDLYEQYF

j_call: TRBJ2-4
clone_size: once
v_call: TRBV4-1
d_call: -
cdr3_nt: TGCGCCAGCAGCCGAGGCCTAGAAGGAAACATTCAGTACTTC
cdr3_aa: CASSRGLEGNIQYF

j_call: TRBJ1-6
clone_size: -
v_call: TRBV2
d_call: TRBD1
cdr3_nt: TGTGCCAGCAGTGAAGCGCAGGACAGGTATATGGTACCCCTCCACTTT
cdr3_aa: CASSEAQDRYMVPLHF

j_call: TRBJ1-1
clone_size: -
v_call: TRBV19
d_call: -
cdr3_nt: TGTGCCAGTAGTACCCTGGGGGGCACTGAAGCTTTCTTT
cdr3_aa: CASSTLGGTEAFF

j_call: TRBJ2-1
clone_size: -
v_call: TRBV28
d_call: TRBD2
cdr3_nt: TGTGCCAGCAGGCTAGCGGGAGGGAAGAATGAGCAGTTCTTC
cdr3_aa: CASRLAGGKNEQFF

j_call: TRBJ2-5
clone_size: -
v_call: TRBV15
d_call: -
cdr3_nt: TGTGCCACCAGCAGAGAACTAGGGGGAGAGACCCAGTACTTC
cdr3_aa: CATSRELGGETQYF

j_call: TRBJ2-7
clone_size: -
v_call: TRBV28
d_call: -
cdr3_nt: TGTGCCAGCAGTTTCGGGCTAGCTCCCTACGAGCAGTACTTC
cdr3_aa: CASSFGLAPYEQYF

j_call: TRBJ1-3
clone_size: -
v_call: TRBV19
d_call: -
cdr3_nt: TGTGCCAGTAGTGGGGGACTGAACTCTGGAAACACCATATATTTT
cdr3_aa: CASSGGLNSGNTIYF

j_call: TRBJ1-3
clone_size: -
v_call: TRBV7-9
d_call: -
cdr3_nt: TGTGCCAGCAGCTTAGCGGTGGACAGAGCCAGTGGAAACACCATATATTTT
cdr3_aa: CASSLAVDRASGNTIYF

j_call: TRBJ2-1
clone_size: -
v_call: TRBV9
d_call: TRBD1
cdr3_nt: TGTGCCAGCAGTACAGGGGTTGATTACAATGAGCAGTTCTTC
cdr3_aa: CASSTGVDYNEQFF

j_call: TRBJ1-2
clone_size: -
v_call: TRBV15
d_call: TRBD1
cdr3_nt: TGTGCCACCAGCACCCCATACGGGCCAGGGGGCAGGGGTAGCTACACCTTC
cdr3_aa: CATSTPYGPGGRGSYTF

j_call: TRBJ2-7
clone_size: -
v_call: TRBV28
d_call: -
cdr3_nt: TGTGCCAGCACAAGAACAGGCCCCTACGAGCAGTACTTC
cdr3_aa: CASTRTGPYEQYF

j_call: TRBJ1-6
clone_size: -
v_call: TRBV9
d_call: TRBD1
cdr3_nt: TGTGCCAGCAGCGTAAACAGGGGTAACAATTCACCCCTCCACTTT
cdr3_aa: CASSVNRGNNSPLHF

j_call: TRBJ1-2
clone_size: -
v_call: TRBV2
d_call: -
cdr3_nt: TGTGCCAGCAGTGAATTAGCATCATCGGGCTATGGCTACACCTTC
cdr3_aa: CASSELASSGYGYTF

j_call: TRBJ2-3
clone_size: -
v_call: TRBV11-2
d_call: TRBD2
cdr3_nt: TGTGCCAGCAGCTCCGGGACTAGCGCAACAGATACGCAGTATTTT
cdr3_aa: CASSSGTSATDTQYF

j_call: TRBJ1-1
clone_size: -
v_call: TRBV7-9
d_call: -
cdr3_nt: TGTGCCAGCAGTTCGGGAGGCCCGGGCACTGAAGCTTTCTTT
cdr3_aa: CASSSGGPGTEAFF

j_call: TRBJ1-3
clone_size: -
v_call: TRBV10-3
d_call: TRBD1
cdr3_nt: TGTGCCATCAGTGAGAGACAGGGGATTGGAAACACCATATATTTT
cdr3_aa: CAISERQGIGNTIYF

j_call: TRBJ1-3
clone_size: few
v_call: TRBV27
d_call: TRBD1
cdr3_nt: TGTGCCAGCAGTTTAAGGACAGGGTTGTCTGGAAACACCATATATTTT
cdr3_aa: CASSLRTGLSGNTIYF

j_call: TRBJ1-6
clone_size: -
v_call: TRBV7-6
d_call: -
cdr3_nt: TGTGCCAGCAGCTTAGCAGAACGGAGAAATTCACCCCTCCACTTT
cdr3_aa: CASSLAERRNSPLHF

j_call: TRBJ1-3
clone_size: -
v_call: TRBV2
d_call: TRBD1
cdr3_nt: TGTGCCAGCAGGGCCCTGGACAGGGGATCTGGAAACACCATATATTTT
cdr3_aa: CASRALDRGSGNTIYF

j_call: TRBJ2-7
clone_size: -
v_call: TRBV5-6
d_call: -
cdr3_nt: TGTGCCAGCAGCTACAGCTACGAGCAGTACTTC
cdr3_aa: CASSYSYEQYF

j_call: TRBJ1-6
clone_size: -
v_call: TRBV7-3
d_call: -
cdr3_nt: TGTGCCAGCAGCTTACAGGGCTCCTATAATTCACCCCTCCACTTT
cdr3_aa: CASSLQGSYNSPLHF

j_call: TRBJ2-2
clone_size: -
v_call: TRBV19
d_call: TRBD1
cdr3_nt: TGTGCCAGTAGTAGAGGGACAGGGGTTGGTACCGGGGAGCTGTTTTTT
cdr3_aa: CASSRGTGVGTGELFF

j_call: TRBJ2-5
clone_size: -
v_call: TRBV7-9
d_call: TRBD2
cdr3_nt: TGTGCCAGCAGCTTAGTAGCGGGAGGGCCCCAAGAGACCCAGTACTTC
cdr3_aa: CASSLVAGGPQETQYF

j_call: TRBJ2-1
clone_size: -
v_call: TRBV21-1
d_call: -
cdr3_nt: TGTGCCAGCAGCAAAGCACTACTAGCGGGAGGTCCTGAGCAGTTCTTC
cdr3_aa: CASSKALLAGGPEQFF

j_call: TRBJ1-3
clone_size: -
v_call: TRBV2
d_call: -
cdr3_nt: TGTGCCAGCAGTATCGAGCTGTCTGGAAACACCATATATTTT
cdr3_aa: CASSIELSGNTIYF

j_call: TRBJ2-2
clone_size: -
v_call: TRBV6-5
d_call: -
cdr3_nt: TGTGCCAGCAGTTACTCTCTAGACACCGGGGAGCTGTTTTTT
cdr3_aa: CASSYSLDTGELFF

j_call: TRBJ2-3
clone_size: -
v_call: TRBV7-3
d_call: -
cdr3_nt: TGTGCCAGCAGCACAACTCCCGGGACATCTACGCAGTATTTT
cdr3_aa: CASSTTPGTSTQYF

j_call: TRBJ2-3
clone_size: -
v_call: TRBV13
d_call: TRBD2
cdr3_nt: TGTGCCAGCAGTCCCCGTAGTCAGCGGGAGGGCCCGGGCACAGATACGCAGTATTTT
cdr3_aa: CASSPRSQREGPGTDTQYF

j_call: TRBJ1-2
clone_size: -
v_call: TRBV18
d_call: -
cdr3_nt: TGTGCCAGCTCACCCTGGCAGGCCGCGGGTAGGGATGGCTACACCTTC
cdr3_aa: CASSPWQAAGRDGYTF

j_call: TRBJ2-7
clone_size: -
v_call: TRBV2
d_call: TRBD1
cdr3_nt: TGTGCCAGCAGTGAATTCGGGGACAGCTACCTCTACGAGCAGTACTTC
cdr3_aa: CASSEFGDSYLYEQYF